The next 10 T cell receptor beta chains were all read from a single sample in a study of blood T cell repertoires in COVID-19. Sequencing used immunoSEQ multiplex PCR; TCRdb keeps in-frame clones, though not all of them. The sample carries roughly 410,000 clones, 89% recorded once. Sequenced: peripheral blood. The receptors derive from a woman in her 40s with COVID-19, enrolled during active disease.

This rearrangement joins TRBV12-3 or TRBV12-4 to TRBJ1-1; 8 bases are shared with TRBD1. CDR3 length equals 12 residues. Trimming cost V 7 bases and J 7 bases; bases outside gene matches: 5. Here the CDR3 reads CASTRDRREAFF. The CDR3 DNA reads TGTGCCAGCACTCGGGACAGGCGTGAAGCTTTCTTT.

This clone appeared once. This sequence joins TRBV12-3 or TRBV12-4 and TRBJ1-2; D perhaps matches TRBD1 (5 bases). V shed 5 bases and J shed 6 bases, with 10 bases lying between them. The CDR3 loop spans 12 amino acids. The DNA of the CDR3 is TGTGCCAGCAGTCAGACAGTGAATGGCTACACCTTC. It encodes CASSQTVNGYTF.

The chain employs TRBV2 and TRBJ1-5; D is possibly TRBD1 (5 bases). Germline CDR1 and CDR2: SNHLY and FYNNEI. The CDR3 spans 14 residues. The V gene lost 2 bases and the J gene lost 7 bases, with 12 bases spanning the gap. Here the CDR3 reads CASSEQGRGQPQHF. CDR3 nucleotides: TGTGCCAGCAGTGAACAGGGACGGGGGCAGCCCCAGCATTTT.

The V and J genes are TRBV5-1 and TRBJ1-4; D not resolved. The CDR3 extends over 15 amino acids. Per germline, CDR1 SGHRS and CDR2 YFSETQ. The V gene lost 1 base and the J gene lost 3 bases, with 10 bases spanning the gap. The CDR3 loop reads CASSLTGKANEKLFF. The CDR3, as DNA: TGCGCCAGCAGCTTGACCGGGAAGGCTAATGAAAAACTGTTTTTT.

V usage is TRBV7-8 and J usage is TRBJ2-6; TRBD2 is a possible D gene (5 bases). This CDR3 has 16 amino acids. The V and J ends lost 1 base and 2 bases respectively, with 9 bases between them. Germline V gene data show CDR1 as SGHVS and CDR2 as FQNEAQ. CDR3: CASSLVSGAGANVLTF. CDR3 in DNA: TGTGCCAGCAGCTTAGTCTCCGGGGCTGGGGCCAACGTCCTGACTTTC. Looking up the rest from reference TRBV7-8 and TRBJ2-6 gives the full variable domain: GAGVSQSPRYKVAKRGQDVALRCDPISGHVSLFWYQQALGQGPEFLTYFQNEAQLDKSGLPSDRFFAERPEGSVSTLKIQRTQQEDSAVYLCASSLVSGAGANVLTFGAGSRLTVL.

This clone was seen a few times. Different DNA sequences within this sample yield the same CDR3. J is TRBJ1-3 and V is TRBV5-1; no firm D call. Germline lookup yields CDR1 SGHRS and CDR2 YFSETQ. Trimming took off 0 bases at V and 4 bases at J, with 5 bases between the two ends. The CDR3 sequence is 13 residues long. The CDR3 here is CASSLGQGNTIYF. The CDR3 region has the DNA TGCGCCAGCAGCTTGGGGCAGGGAAACACCATATATTTT.

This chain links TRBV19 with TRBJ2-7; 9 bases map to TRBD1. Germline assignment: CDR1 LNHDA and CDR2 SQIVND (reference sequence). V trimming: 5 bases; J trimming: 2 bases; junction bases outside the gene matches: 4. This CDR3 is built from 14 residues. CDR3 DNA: TGTGCCAGTAGTCAGGGACAGGGAACCTACGAGCAGTACTTC. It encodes CASSQGQGTYEQYF.

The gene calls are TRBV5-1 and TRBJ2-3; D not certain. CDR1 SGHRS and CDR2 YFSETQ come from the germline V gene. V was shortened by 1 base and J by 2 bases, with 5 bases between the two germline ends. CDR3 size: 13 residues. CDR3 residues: CASSLFYTDTQYF. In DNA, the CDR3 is TGCGCCAGCAGCTTGTTCTACACAGATACGCAGTATTTT.

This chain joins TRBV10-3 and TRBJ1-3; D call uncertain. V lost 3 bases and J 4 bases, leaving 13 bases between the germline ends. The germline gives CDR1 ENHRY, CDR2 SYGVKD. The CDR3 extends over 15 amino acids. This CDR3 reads CAISDGGNTGNTIYF. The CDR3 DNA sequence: TGTGCCATCAGTGATGGAGGCAATACCGGAAACACCATATATTTT.

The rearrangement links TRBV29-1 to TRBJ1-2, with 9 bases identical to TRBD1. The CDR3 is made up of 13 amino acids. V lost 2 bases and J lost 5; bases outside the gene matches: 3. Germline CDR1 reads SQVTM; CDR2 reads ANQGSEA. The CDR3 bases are TGCAGCGTTGAAAAACAGGGGGCTTATGGCTACACCTTC. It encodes CSVEKQGAYGYTF.